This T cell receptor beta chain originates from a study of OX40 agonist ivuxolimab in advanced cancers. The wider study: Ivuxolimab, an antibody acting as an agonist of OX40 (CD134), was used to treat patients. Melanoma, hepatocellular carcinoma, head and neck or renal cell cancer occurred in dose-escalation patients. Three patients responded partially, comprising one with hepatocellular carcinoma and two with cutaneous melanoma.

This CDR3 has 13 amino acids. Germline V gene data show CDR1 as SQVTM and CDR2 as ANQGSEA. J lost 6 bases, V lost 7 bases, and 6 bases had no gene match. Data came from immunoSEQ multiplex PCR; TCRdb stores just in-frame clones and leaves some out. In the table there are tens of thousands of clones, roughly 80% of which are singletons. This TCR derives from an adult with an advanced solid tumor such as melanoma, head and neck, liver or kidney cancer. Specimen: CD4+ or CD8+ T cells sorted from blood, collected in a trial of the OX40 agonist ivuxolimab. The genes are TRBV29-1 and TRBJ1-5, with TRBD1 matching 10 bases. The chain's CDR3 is CSAMTGGSQPQHF. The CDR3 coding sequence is TGCAGCGCCATGACAGGGGGCAGTCAGCCCCAGCATTTT.